This TCR beta chain was captured by sequencing in a study of T cell clonality in common variable immunodeficiency. Study conclusions and caveats: Authors noted CVID clonality's cause needs subpopulation repertoire sequencing.

This clone was seen ten or more times. Its antigen is as yet unknown. Coverage ceases 3 residues before the CDR3 finishes, and the germline J gene fills in the end. CDR1 SGHDT and CDR2 YYEEEE come from the germline V gene. The CDR3 consists of 15 residues. The V and J ends lost 0 bases and 6 bases, in that order; junction bases with no gene match: 4. TCRdb keeps only in-frame clones here, not all; method: immunoSEQ multiplex PCR. Singletons are absent from the sample, which has fewer than 50,000 clones. The chain joins TRBV5-6 to TRBJ2-1, with 9 bases fitting TRBD1. The sample taken for sequencing was peripheral blood mononuclear cells. This TCR came from a person between 18 and 69 years old in good health. The sequenced CDR3 bases are TGTGCCAGCAGCTTGGTGGGACAGGGTCCCAATGAG. It specifies CASSLVGQGPNE. The full CDR3 is CASSLVGQGPNEQFF.